This TCR beta chain was captured by sequencing in a study of T cell responses to AZD1222 COVID-19 vaccine. The CDR3 extends over 13 amino acids. CDR1 LGHDT and CDR2 YNNKEL come from the germline V gene (reference sequence). V shed 6 bases and J shed 1 base, with 9 bases lying between them. The repertoire was sequenced with immunoSEQ multiplex PCR; TCRdb's copy has only in-frame clones and lacks some. The sample holds some 150,000 clones, approximately 90% seen once. V gene TRBV3-1 (or the pseudogene TRBV3-2) combines with J gene TRBJ2-5, with D possibly matching TRBD2 (6 bases). Sequences were derived from peripheral blood, sampled 28 days after the second AZD1222 dose. The TCR comes from an adult who received the AZD1222 COVID-19 vaccine. The chain's CDR3 is CASSAGFQETQYF. Here the CDR3 DNA reads TGTGCCAGCAGTGCGGGGTTCCAAGAGACCCAGTACTTC.